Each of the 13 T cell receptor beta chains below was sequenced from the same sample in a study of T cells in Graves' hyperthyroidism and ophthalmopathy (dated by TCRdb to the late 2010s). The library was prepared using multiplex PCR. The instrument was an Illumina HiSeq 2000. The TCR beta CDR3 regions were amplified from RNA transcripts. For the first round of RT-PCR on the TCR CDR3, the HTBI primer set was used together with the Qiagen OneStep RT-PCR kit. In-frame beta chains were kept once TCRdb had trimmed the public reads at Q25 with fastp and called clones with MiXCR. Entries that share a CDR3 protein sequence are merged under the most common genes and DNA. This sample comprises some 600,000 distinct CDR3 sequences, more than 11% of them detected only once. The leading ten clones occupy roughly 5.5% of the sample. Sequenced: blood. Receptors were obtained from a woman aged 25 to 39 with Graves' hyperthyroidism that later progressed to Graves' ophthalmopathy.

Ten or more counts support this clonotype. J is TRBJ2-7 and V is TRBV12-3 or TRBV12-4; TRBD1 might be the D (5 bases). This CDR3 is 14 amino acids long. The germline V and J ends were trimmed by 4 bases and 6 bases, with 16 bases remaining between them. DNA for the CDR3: TGTGCCAGCAGTTCGGACGCGTTCAGGGTCGAGCAGTACTTC. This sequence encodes CASSSDAFRVEQYF.

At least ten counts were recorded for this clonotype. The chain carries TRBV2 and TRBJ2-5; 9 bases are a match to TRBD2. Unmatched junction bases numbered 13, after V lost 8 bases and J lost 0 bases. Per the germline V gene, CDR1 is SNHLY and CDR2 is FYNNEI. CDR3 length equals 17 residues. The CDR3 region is CASRRRLAGMYQETQYF. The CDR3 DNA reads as TGTGCCAGCCGGAGGAGGCTAGCGGGGATGTACCAAGAGACCCAGTACTTC.

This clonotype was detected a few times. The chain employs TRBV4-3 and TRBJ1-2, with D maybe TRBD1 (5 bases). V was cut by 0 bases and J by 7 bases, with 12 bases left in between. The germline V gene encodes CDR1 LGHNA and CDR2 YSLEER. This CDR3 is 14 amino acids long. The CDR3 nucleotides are TGCGCCAGCAGCCAAGAAGCAGGGCAGGCTGGCTACACCTTC. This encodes CASSQEAGQAGYTF.

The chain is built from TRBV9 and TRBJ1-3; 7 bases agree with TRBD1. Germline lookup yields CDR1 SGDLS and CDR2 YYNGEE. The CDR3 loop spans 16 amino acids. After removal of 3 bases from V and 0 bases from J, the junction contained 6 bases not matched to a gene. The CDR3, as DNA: TGTGCCAGCAGCGGAGGACAGGTCCTCTCTGGAAACACCATATATTTT. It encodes CASSGGQVLSGNTIYF.

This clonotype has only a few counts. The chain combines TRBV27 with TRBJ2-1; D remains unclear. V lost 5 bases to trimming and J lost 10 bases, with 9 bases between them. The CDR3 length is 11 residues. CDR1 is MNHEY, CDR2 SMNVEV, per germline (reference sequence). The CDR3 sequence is CASSLHTEQFF. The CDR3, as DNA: TGTGCCAGCAGTCTCCACACGGAGCAGTTCTTC.

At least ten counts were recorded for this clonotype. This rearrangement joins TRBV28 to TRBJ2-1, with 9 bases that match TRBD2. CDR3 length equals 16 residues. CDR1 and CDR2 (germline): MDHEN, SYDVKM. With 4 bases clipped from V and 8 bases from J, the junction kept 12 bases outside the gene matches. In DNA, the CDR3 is TGTGCCAGCAGTTCCTCGTTACTAGCGGGTATGCATGAGCAGTTCTTC. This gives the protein CASSSSLLAGMHEQFF.

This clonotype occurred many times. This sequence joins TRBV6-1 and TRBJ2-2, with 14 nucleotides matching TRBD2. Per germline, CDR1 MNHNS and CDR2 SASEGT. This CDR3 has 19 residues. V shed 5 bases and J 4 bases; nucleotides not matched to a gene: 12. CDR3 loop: CASSPTGGTSGGSTGELFF. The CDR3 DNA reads TGTGCCAGCAGTCCAACCGGCGGGACTAGCGGGGGAAGCACCGGGGAGCTGTTTTTT.

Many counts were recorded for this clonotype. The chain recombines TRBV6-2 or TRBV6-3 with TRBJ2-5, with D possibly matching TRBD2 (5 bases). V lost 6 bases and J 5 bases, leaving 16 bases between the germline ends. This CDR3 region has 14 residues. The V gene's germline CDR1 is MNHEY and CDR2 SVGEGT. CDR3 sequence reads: CASSWTQSRETQYF. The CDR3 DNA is TGTGCCAGCAGCTGGACTCAGAGTAGGGAGACCCAGTACTTC.

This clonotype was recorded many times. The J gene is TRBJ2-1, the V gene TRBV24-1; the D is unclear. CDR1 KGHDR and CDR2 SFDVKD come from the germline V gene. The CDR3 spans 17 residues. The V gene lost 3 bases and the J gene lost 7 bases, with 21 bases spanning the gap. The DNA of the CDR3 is TGTGCCACCAGTGATCCCCTTGGAAACCCCCCCGCAAATGAGCAGTTCTTC. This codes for CATSDPLGNPPANEQFF.

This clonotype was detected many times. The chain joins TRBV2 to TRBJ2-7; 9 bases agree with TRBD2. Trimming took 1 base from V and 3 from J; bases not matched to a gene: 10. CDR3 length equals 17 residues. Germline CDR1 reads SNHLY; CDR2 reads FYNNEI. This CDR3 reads CASSEVSTSGLNYEQYF. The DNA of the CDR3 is TGTGCCAGCAGTGAAGTCTCTACTAGCGGGCTCAACTACGAGCAGTACTTC.

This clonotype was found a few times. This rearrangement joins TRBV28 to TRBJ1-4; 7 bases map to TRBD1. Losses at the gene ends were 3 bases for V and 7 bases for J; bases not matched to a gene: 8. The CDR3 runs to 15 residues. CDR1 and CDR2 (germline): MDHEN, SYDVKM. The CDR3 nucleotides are TGTGCCAGCAGTTTCACGACAGGGATGAGTGAAAAACTGTTTTTT. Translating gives CASSFTTGMSEKLFF.

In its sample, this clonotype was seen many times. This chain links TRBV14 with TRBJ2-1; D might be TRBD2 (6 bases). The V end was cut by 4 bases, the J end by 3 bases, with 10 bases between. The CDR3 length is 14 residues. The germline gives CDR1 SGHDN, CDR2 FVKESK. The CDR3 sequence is CASSRVADYNEQFF. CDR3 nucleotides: TGTGCCAGCAGCCGGGTAGCGGACTACAATGAGCAGTTCTTC.

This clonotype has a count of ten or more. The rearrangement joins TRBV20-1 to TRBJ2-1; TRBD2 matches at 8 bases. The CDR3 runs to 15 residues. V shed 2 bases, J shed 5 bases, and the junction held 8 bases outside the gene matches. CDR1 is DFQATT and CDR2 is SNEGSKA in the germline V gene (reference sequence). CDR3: CSARNQREPNNEQFF. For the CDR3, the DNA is TGCAGTGCTAGAAATCAGCGGGAGCCTAACAATGAGCAGTTCTTC.